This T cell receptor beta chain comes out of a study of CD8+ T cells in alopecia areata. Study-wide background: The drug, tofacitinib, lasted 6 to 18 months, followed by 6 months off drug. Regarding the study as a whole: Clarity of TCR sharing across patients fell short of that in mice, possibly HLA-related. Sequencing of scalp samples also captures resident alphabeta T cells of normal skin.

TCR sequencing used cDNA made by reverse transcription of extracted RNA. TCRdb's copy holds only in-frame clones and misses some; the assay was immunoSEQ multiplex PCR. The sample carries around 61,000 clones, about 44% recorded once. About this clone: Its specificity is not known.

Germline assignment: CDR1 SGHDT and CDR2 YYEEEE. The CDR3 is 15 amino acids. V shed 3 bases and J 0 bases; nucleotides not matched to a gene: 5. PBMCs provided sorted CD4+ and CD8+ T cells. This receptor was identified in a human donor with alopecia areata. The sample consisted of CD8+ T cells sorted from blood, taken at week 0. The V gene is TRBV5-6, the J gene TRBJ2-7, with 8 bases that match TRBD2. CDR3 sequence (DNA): TGTGCCAGCAGCTCACTAGCGGAAGACTCCTACGAGCAGTACTTC. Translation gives CASSSLAEDSYEQYF.